This T cell receptor beta chain originates from a study of cytomegalovirus exposure and HLA in healthy donors. Overall study context: Caucasian-associated ancestry cluster membership applied to less than 85% of around 400 genotyped donors.

Overall study findings and caveats: A missense variant in DCLRE1C was later tied to TCR beta V- and J-gene trimming. Sequencing likely produced, as an artifact, a cluster of highly shared sequence variants.

CDR3 length: 15 amino acids. V lost 5 bases, J lost 4 bases, and 16 bases lay in between. Germline CDR1 SSHAT, CDR2 FNYEAQ (reference sequence). Use of 60 Vbeta and 13 Jbeta primers characterized the PCR. As processed by the authors: Roughly 73 million unique TCR beta chains, roughly 11 million of them shared, were counted by a later analysis. The assay was immunoSEQ multiplex PCR, and TCRdb's table has in-frame clones only and misses some. The V and J calls and clone size are taken from that table; D and trimming were inferred from the DNA. The data hold 93,000 or so clones, with about 77% observed a single time. Regarding this clone: What it binds is not known.

Sequenced sample: PBMCs. This sequence was found in a woman aged 18-29 years in good health and CMV-seropositive. V usage is TRBV7-7 and J usage is TRBJ2-3; TRBD2 might be the D (7 bases). The CDR3: CASSPGLGGADTQYF. DNA for the CDR3: TGTGCCAGCAGCCCTGGACTAGGGGGGGCAGATACGCAGTATTTT.